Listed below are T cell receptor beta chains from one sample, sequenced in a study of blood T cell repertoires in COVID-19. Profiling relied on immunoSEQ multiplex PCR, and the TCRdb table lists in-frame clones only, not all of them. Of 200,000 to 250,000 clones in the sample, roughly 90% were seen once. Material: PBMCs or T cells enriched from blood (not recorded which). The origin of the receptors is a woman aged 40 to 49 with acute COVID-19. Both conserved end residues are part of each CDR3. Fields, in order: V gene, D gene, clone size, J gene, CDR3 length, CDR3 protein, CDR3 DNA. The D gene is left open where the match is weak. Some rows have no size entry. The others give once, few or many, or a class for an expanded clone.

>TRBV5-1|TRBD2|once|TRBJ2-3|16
CASSLAGGAVTDTQYF
TGCGCCAGCAGCTTGGCCGGGGGGGCGGTCACAGATACGCAGTATTTT
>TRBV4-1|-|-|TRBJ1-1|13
CASSQRGRAEAFF
TGCGCCAGCAGCCAGCGGGGGAGAGCTGAAGCTTTCTTT
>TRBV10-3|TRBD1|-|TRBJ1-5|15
CAIRGTEDSNQPQHF
TGTGCCATCAGGGGGACAGAGGATAGCAATCAGCCCCAGCATTTT
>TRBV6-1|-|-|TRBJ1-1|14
CASSEGGGRGLAFF
TGTGCCAGCAGTGAAGGTGGCGGCAGGGGTTTGGCTTTCTTT
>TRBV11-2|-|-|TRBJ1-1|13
CASYTARLGFAFF
TGTGCCAGCTATACCGCGCGGTTGGGTTTTGCTTTCTTT
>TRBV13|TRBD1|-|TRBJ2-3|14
CASSSNRGPDTQYF
TGTGCCAGCAGCTCGAACAGGGGCCCAGATACGCAGTATTTT
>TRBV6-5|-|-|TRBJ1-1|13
CASRGQMNTEAFF
TGTGCCAGCAGAGGACAGATGAACACTGAAGCTTTCTTT
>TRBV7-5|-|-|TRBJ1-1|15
CVRSLGRGKRSEAFF
TGTGTCAGAAGCTTAGGCAGGGGGAAGCGGTCTGAAGCTTTCTTT
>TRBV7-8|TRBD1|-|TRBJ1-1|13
CASSWDRGSEAFF
TGTGCCAGCAGTTGGGACAGGGGCTCTGAAGCTTTCTTT
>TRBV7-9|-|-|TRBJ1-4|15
CASSPLSFSREKLFF
TGTGCCAGCAGCCCCCTATCCTTTTCGCGGGAAAAACTGTTTTTT
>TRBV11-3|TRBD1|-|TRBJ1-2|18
CASSLDPPAMDRVHGYTF
TGTGCCAGCAGCTTAGATCCCCCCGCCATGGACAGGGTTCATGGCTACACCTTC
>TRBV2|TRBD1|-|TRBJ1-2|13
CASSGQGPYGYTF
TGTGCCAGCAGTGGACAGGGGCCCTATGGCTACACCTTC
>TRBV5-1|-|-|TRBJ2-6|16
CASSLVGSSGANVLTF
TGCGCCAGCAGCTTGGTGGGCTCCTCTGGGGCCAACGTCCTGACTTTC
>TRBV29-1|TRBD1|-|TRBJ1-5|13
CSVEKTGFQPQHF
TGCAGCGTTGAAAAGACAGGGTTTCAGCCCCAGCATTTT
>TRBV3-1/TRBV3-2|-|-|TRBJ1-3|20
CASSQMSHLGGAISGNTIYF
TGTGCCAGCAGCCAAATGAGCCACCTTGGCGGGGCGATCTCTGGAAACACCATATATTTT
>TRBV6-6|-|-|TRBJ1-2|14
CATGGGFGNYGYTF
TGTGCCACGGGTGGGGGGTTTGGTAACTATGGCTACACCTTC
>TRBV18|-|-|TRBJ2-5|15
CASLADDQDQETQYF
TGTGCCAGCTTAGCGGATGATCAAGACCAAGAGACCCAGTACTTC
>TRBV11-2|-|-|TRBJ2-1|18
CASSLTPPGLILDNEQFF
TGTGCCAGCAGCTTAACTCCACCGGGACTCATTTTGGACAATGAGCAGTTCTTC
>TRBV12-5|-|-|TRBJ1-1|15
CASGLIRTAGTEAFF
TGTGCTAGTGGTTTGATCCGGACTGCCGGAACTGAAGCTTTCTTT
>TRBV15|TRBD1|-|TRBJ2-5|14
CATSRGDSQETQYF
TGTGCCACCAGCAGAGGGGACAGTCAAGAGACCCAGTACTTC
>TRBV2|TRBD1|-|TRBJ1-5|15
CASTPTGGGNQPQHF
TGTGCCAGCACGCCGACAGGGGGAGGGAATCAGCCCCAGCATTTT
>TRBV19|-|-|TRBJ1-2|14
CASSTQVLNYGYTF
TGTGCCAGTAGTACACAGGTTTTAAACTATGGCTACACCTTC
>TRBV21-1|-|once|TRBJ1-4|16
CASSSNRGHLNEKLFF
TGTGCCAGCAGCAGCAACAGGGGGCACCTAAATGAAAAACTGTTTTTT
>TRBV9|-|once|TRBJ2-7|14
CASSVAPGGYEQYF
TGTGCCAGCAGCGTAGCTCCGGGTGGCTACGAGCAGTACTTC
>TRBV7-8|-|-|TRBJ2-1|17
CASSLPGLVSSYNEQFF
TGTGCCAGCAGCCTACCAGGGCTAGTAAGCTCCTACAATGAGCAGTTCTTC
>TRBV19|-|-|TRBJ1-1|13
CASSTSGYTEAFF
TGTGCCAGTAGTACCTCGGGATACACTGAAGCTTTCTTT
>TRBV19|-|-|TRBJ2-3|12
CASSISTDTQYF
TGTGCCAGTAGTATTTCGACAGATACGCAGTATTTT
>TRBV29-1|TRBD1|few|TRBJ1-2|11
CSGDREVSYTF
TGCAGCGGGGACAGGGAGGTGAGCTACACCTTC
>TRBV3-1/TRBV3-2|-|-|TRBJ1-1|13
CASSQAVNTEAFF
TGTGCCAGCAGCCAAGCAGTGAACACTGAAGCTTTCTTT
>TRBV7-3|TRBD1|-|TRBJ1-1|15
CASSSGQGAWTEAFF
TGTGCCAGCAGCTCCGGACAGGGGGCATGGACTGAAGCTTTCTTT
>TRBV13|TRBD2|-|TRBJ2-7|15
CASSLGVGGVYEQYF
TGTGCCAGCAGCTTAGGAGTGGGAGGGGTCTACGAGCAGTACTTC
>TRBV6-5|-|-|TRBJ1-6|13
CASSYDKLSPLHF
TGTGCCAGCAGTTACGATAAGCTTTCACCCCTCCACTTT
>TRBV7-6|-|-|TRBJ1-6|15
CASSFGQRHNSPLHF
TGTGCCAGCAGCTTCGGACAGAGACATAATTCACCCCTCCACTTT
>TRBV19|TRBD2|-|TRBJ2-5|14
CASASGGAQETQYF
TGTGCCAGTGCGAGCGGGGGGGCCCAAGAGACCCAGTACTTC
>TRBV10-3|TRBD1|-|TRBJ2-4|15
CAISATGSDKNIQYF
TGTGCCATCAGTGCGACAGGGTCGGACAAAAACATTCAGTACTTC
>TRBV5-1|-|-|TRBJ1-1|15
CASSLGGDSYTEAFF
TGCGCCAGCAGCTTAGGAGGGGACTCATACACTGAAGCTTTCTTT
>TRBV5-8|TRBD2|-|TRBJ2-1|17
CASNRVRLAGGYNEQFF
TGTGCCAGCAACCGCGTGAGACTAGCGGGGGGGTACAATGAGCAGTTCTTC
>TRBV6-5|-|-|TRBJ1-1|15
CASTAVSLGNTEAFF
TGTGCCAGCACCGCCGTCTCCCTAGGGAACACTGAAGCTTTCTTT
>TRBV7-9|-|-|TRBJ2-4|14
CASSLAGGENIQYF
TGTGCCAGCAGCTTAGCTGGCGGGGAAAACATTCAGTACTTC
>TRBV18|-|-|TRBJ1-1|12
CASSEGGAEAFF
TGTGCCAGCTCAGAGGGGGGGGCTGAAGCTTTCTTT
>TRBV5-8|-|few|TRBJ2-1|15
CASIQGQGDYNEQFF
TGTGCCAGCATCCAAGGCCAAGGAGACTACAATGAGCAGTTCTTC
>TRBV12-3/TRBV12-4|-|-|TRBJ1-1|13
CASRDSLNTEAFF
TGTGCCAGCAGGGACAGCTTGAACACTGAAGCTTTCTTT
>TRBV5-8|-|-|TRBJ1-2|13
CASSPGYPDGYTF
TGTGCCAGCAGCCCCGGGTACCCGGATGGCTACACCTTC
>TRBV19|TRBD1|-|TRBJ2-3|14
CASMDRGNTDTQYF
TGTGCCAGCATGGACAGGGGAAACACAGATACGCAGTATTTT
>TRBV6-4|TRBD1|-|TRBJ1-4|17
CANNGQELLTFNEKLFF
TGTGCCAACAACGGACAGGAGCTCCTTACTTTTAATGAAAAACTGTTTTTT
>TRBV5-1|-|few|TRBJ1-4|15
CASSSSDRTNEKLFF
TGCGCCAGCAGCTCGAGTGACAGAACTAATGAAAAACTGTTTTTT
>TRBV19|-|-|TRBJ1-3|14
CASIRQLPGNTIYF
TGTGCCAGCATACGACAGTTACCTGGAAACACCATATATTTT
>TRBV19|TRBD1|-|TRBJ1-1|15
CASTPGQGYVTEAFF
TGTGCCAGTACCCCGGGACAGGGGTATGTCACTGAAGCTTTCTTT
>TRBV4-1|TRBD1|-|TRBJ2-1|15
CASSSPGQGINEQFF
TGCGCCAGCAGCTCCCCGGGACAGGGTATTAATGAGCAGTTCTTC